This T cell receptor beta chain was documented in a study of cytomegalovirus exposure and HLA in healthy donors. General study findings and limits: An assumption of roughly uniform sequencing depth across donors underlay the presence/absence analyses. In a later analysis, HLA-C alleles had the fewest associated TCRs, DRB1 alleles the most. One variant, a missense change in DCLRE1C, was linked in a later analysis to TCR beta V- and J-gene trimming. For most subjects, TCR beta sequences were reported to predict HLA-A and HLA-B alleles with accuracy.

Use of 60 Vbeta and 13 Jbeta primers characterized the PCR. Only in-frame clones appear in the TCRdb table, and some are missing; sequencing was by immunoSEQ multiplex PCR. The sample lists about 140,000 clones, 70% to 90% seen once, with roughly 0.53% in the top ten. With respect to this clone: Its antigen is still unknown.

The J segment lost 10 bases and the V segment lost 7 bases, leaving 9 bases of the junction unmatched. CDR3 length: 14 residues. CDR1 is SNHLY and CDR2 is FYNNEI in the germline V gene. The J gene is TRBJ1-6, the V gene TRBV2, with 8 bases aligning to TRBD1. The sequencing sample was made of PBMCs. The receptor was derived from a woman aged 40 to 49 in good health and CMV-seronegative. The CDR3 reads CASTDQQGGSPLHF. As DNA, the CDR3 is TGTGCCAGCACTGACCAACAGGGGGGCTCACCCCTCCACTTT.